This section outlines one T cell receptor beta chain sequence together with its context. The antigen is unknown. Germline V lookup: CDR1 SNHLY, CDR2 FYNNEI. V was pared by 6 bases and J by 11 bases, with 14 bases between. The length of the CDR3 is 12 residues. Sequencing was preceded by expansion of antigen-specific CD4+ T cells with viral peptide pools in the ViraFEST assay. Having been cultured for 10 days, the cells underwent CD4+ T cell isolation. Participants got two doses of BNT162b2 or mRNA-1273 vaccine. This sample was taken from a study of vaccination effects on CD4 cells after COVID-19. Overall study results and limits: A shortage of convalescent patients and an absence of early post-infection timepoints characterized the study.

Clones were read by immunoSEQ multiplex PCR, and TCRdb kept only the in-frame ones, dropping some. The data show 75,000 to 100,000 clones, 60% to 80% seen once. Sequenced here: CD4+ T cells from PBMCs cultured with HCoV-OC43 spike peptides, sampled after COVID-19 vaccination. Documented subset: HCoV-OC43 spike overlapping peptide pool stimulation. The rearrangement links TRBV2 to TRBJ2-4; the D is unclear. This sequence was found in a human donor who received a COVID-19 vaccine. The CDR3 bases are TGTGCCAGCAGATCTAACAAGGACCTTCAGTACTTC. It yields the protein CASRSNKDLQYF.